The T cell receptor beta chain under discussion was sequenced for a study of cytomegalovirus exposure and HLA in healthy donors. The study, taken as a whole, reports: Most observed TCR sequences were rare, whereas some public TCRs were detected in many donors. Reported performance of the classifier showed diagnosis of cytomegalovirus status with high specificity and sensitivity. Most TCR beta V segments were productive about 87% or about 30% of the time in an earlier analysis. Relative to the roughly 700-donor mean, N-insertions were reportedly fewer in an Asian-associated ancestry cluster in a later analysis.

PCR amplification relied on 60 Vbeta primers (plus 13 Jbeta primers). Profiled with immunoSEQ multiplex PCR; TCRdb holds only in-frame clones, not every one. The sample includes around 130,000 clones, about 80% seen only once; the top ten take 1%. Concerning this clone: Its cognate antigen is unknown.

The sample was PBMCs. This clonotype was obtained from a man in his forties or fifties in good health and CMV-seronegative.

CDR3 DNA sequence: TGTGCCAGCAGCTTGGGACTAGTTCCAGCCAATGAGCAGTTCTTC. This gives the protein CASSLGLVPANEQFF. V and J are TRBV7-7 and TRBJ2-1; TRBD2 agrees at 8 bases. V shed 3 bases, J shed 6 bases, and the junction held 7 bases outside the gene matches. Germline-derived CDR1 and CDR2 are SSHAT and FNYEAQ (reference sequence). CDR3 length: 15 amino acids.